The entry that follows covers one T cell receptor beta chain sequence. Its antigen is still unknown. This record comes from a study of vaccination effects on CD4 cells after COVID-19. Study at large: Post-vaccine sampling occurred a median 72 days after the second dose. Overall study findings and caveats: Vaccine- and infection-induced clones showed marked clonal contraction late following vaccination.

The table came from immunoSEQ multiplex PCR; TCRdb's copy has only in-frame clones and leaves some out. The sample has 50,000 to 60,000 clones; just under 80% are singletons. At the end of around eleven days of culture, CD4+ T cells were isolated. Either the BNT162b2 or mRNA-1273 vaccine was given to participants in two doses. Having tested negative for nucleocapsid antibodies, the vaccine recipients showed no prior SARS-CoV-2 infection. A half-medium replacement with IL-2 medium was carried out on days 3 and 7. The sequences come from CD4+ T cells from PBMCs cultured without peptide, collected after COVID-19 vaccination. This clonotype originated in a human donor who received a COVID-19 vaccine.

Here the CDR3 reads CASSLTYTGELFF. As DNA, the CDR3 is TGTGCCAGCAGCTTAACGTACACCGGGGAGCTGTTTTTT. This chain links TRBV7-9 with TRBJ2-2; D ambiguous. Germline V gene data show CDR1 as SEHNR and CDR2 as FQNEAQ (reference sequence). Trimming took off 2 bases at V and 3 bases at J, with 4 bases between the two ends. The CDR3 runs 13 residues.